This T cell receptor (beta chain) was sequenced during a study of T cell changes during pregnancy in multiple sclerosis. CDR3 length equals 14 residues. Germline loops: CDR1 PRHDT, CDR2 FYEKMQ (reference sequence). V was clipped by 4 bases and J by 5 bases; unmatched bases: 3. Only in-frame clones appear in the TCRdb table, and some are missing; sequencing was by immunoSEQ multiplex PCR. The table shows 93,000 or so clones, with almost 95% occurring only once. The chain couples TRBV13 to TRBJ1-4; 8 bases agree with TRBD1. Here the sequenced sample was peripheral blood, taken after pregnancy. This TCR derives from a female donor with multiple sclerosis, enrolled in a pregnancy study. CDR3 amino acids: CASSSYRGNEKLFF. DNA of the CDR3: TGTGCCAGCAGCTCGTACAGGGGGAATGAAAAACTGTTTTTT.